This note documents a single T cell receptor beta chain sequence. Its antigen is not known. This record comes from a study of CD8 T cells in ankylosing spondylitis. Findings and caveats of the study: A motif in TCR beta, a set of eight highly homologous variants, appeared characteristic of ankylosing spondylitis blood. Past studies reported some motif variants in reactive arthritis synovial fluid and blood. The authors reported significant enrichment of disease-linked clones in matched ankylosing spondylitis synovial fluid.

Deletions cut 5 bases from V and 4 bases from J, with 29 bases between. The length of the CDR3 is 19 residues. Germline V lookup: CDR1 MGHRA, CDR2 YSYEKL. TCRdb independently ran MiXCR on the 5' RACE reads; one entry per CDR3 protein. The data show hundreds of thousands of distinct CDR3 sequences, roughly a quarter seen once. The sequencing sample was made of blood, either unsorted or a sorted T cell fraction (not recorded which). The V and J genes are TRBV4-1 and TRBJ2-5; D assignment may be TRBD1 or TRBD2 (9 bases each). This clonotype originated in a male donor with ankylosing spondylitis. This CDR3 reads CASSNTGGSAGGPRETQYF. The CDR3 nucleotides read TGCGCCAGCAGCAACACAGGGGGCTCGGCGGGAGGGCCGAGAGAGACCCAGTACTTC.